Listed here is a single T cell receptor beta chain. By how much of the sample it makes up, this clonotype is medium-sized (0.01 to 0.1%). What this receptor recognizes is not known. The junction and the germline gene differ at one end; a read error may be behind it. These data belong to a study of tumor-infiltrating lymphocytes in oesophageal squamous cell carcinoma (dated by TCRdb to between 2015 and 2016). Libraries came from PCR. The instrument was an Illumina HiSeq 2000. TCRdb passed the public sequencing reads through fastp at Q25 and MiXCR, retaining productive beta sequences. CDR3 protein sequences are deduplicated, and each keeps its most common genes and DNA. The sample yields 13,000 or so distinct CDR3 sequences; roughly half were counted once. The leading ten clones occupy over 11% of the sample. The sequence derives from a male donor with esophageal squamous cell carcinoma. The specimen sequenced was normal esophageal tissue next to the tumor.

The CDR3 has the sequence CASSSVGQGESPLHF. The nucleotide sequence is TGTGCCAGCAGCTCAGTGGGACAGGGGGAATCACCCCTCCACTTC. The receptor chain draws on TRBV7-3 and TRBJ2-7, and 11 junctional nucleotides match TRBD1. From cysteine to phenylalanine, the CDR3 is 15 amino acids long. Only the CDR3 DNA is retained, 45 bases long and in frame from the first base. Based on the germline V gene, the CDR1 and CDR2 sequences are SGHTA and FQGTGA.